This T cell receptor (beta chain) emerged from a study of T cells after yellow fever vaccination. This clonotype has a handful of counts. No antigen is known for it. Trimming removed 7 bases at V and 3 bases at J, with 16 bases between. The CDR3 covers 13 residues. Germline CDR1 is GTSNPN and CDR2 is SVGIG (reference sequence). TCRdb itself ran the 5' RACE reads through MiXCR, one entry per CDR3 protein. The data contain almost 600,000 distinct CDR3 sequences, 13% of them singletons. Findings and caveats of the study: The bulk population could contribute abundant contaminating clonotypes to FACS-sorted repertoires. Boosting was followed by the reappearance of most primary-vaccination clones (around 95% CD4, 85% to 90% CD8).

This sequence joins TRBV30 and TRBJ2-7; the D is unclear. Source: PBMCs, taken on the day of the yellow fever booster vaccination. The clonotype was recovered from a man aged 25 to 40 who received the YFV17D yellow fever vaccine. The CDR3 sequence is CAFGRDAIYEQYF. In DNA, the CDR3 is TGTGCCTTCGGACGAGACGCCATCTACGAGCAGTACTTC.